Listed here is a single T cell receptor beta chain. The data are from a study of T cell changes during pregnancy in multiple sclerosis. Produced via immunoSEQ multiplex PCR; TCRdb's table is partial and in-frame only. The sample comprises some 44,000 clones, about 85% of which are singletons, and roughly 0.87% rests with the top ten. The input for sequencing was CD4+ T cells from peripheral blood mononuclear cells, taken after pregnancy. The sequence was obtained from a female donor with multiple sclerosis, enrolled in a pregnancy study.

The CDR3 is CASSQRDASYEQYF. Here the CDR3 DNA reads TGCGCCAGCAGCCAGCGGGACGCCTCCTACGAGCAGTACTTC. This chain uses TRBV5-1 with TRBJ2-7; 7 bases map to TRBD2. V lost 4 bases, J lost 0 bases, and 4 bases stayed unmatched. The CDR3 extends over 14 amino acids. Germline V gene sequence: CDR1 SGHRS, CDR2 YFSETQ.